This record covers a single TCR beta chain. Its target is unknown. This entry is derived from a study of CD4 T cells in relation to SARS-CoV-2 and coronaviruses. Germline V gene lookup returns CDR1 LNHDA and CDR2 SQIVND (reference sequence). The J segment lost 3 bases and the V segment lost 9 bases, leaving 8 bases of the junction unmatched. There are 15 residues in the CDR3. For roughly 11 days, around 100,000 sorted CD4+ cells grew with T cell-depleted PBMCs and CEF. Whole-study results and caveats: Compared with monoreactive clones, crossreactive clones showed significantly weaker SARS-CoV-2 expansion. This crossreactivity analysis covered spike protein alone, no other viral proteins.

Some clones are missing from TCRdb's copy, which holds only in-frame ones; the method was immunoSEQ multiplex PCR. Here the sample spans around 28,000 clones, under 80% being singletons. This receptor was obtained from an adult with COVID-19. The sequencing sample was made of memory CD4+ T cells from PBMCs, cultured in vitro. The chain links TRBV19 to TRBJ2-1, with 10 bases fitting TRBD2. CDR3 DNA: TGTGCCAGCCGACTAGCGGGCATACTCTACAATGAGCAGTTCTTC. Translation gives CASRLAGILYNEQFF.